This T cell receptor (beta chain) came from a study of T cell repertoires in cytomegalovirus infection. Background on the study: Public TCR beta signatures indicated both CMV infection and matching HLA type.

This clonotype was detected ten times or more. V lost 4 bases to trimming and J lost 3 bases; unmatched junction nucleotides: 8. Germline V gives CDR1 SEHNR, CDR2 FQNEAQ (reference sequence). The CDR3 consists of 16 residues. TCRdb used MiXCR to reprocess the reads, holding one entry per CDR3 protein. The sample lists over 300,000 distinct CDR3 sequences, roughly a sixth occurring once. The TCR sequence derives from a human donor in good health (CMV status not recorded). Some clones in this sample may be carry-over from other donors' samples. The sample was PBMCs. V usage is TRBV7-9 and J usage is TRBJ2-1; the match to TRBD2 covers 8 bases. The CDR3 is CASSSLSSGYYNEQFF. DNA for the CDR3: TGTGCCAGCAGCTCCCTCTCTAGCGGGTACTACAATGAGCAGTTCTTC.